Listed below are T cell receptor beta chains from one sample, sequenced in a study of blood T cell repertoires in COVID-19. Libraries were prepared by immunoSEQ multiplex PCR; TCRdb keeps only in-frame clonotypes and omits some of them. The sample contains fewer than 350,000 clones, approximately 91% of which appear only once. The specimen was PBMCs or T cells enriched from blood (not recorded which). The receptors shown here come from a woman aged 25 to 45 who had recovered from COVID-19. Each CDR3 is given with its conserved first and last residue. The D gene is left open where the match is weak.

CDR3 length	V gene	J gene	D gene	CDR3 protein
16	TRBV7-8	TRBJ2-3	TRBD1	CASSLGGTGSTDTQYF
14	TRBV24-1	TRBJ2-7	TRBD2	CVTWASGRGYEQYF
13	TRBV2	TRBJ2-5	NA	CASSVGVRETQYF
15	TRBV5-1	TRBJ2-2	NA	CASSLGSLDTGELFF
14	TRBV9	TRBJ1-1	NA	CASSGGGAGTEAFF
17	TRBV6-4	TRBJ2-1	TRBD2	CASSEFSPGGPGIVQFF
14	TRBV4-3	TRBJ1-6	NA	CASSQEGGRAPLHF
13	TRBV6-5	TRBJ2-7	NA	CASRKTATYEQYF
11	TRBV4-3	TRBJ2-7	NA	CASSRAYEQYF
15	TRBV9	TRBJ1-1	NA	CASSRATELNTEAFF
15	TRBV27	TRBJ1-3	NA	CASSLSSYSGNTIYF
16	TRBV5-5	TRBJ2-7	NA	CASSHKPLGGSYEQYF
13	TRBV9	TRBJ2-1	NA	CASSTGTHNEQFF
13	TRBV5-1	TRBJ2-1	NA	CASSSPEVLGQFF
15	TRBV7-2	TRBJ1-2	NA	CASSQQPLPNYGYTF
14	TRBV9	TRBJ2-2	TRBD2	CASSVRLATGELFF
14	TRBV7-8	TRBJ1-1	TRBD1	CASSLVAGGVEAFF